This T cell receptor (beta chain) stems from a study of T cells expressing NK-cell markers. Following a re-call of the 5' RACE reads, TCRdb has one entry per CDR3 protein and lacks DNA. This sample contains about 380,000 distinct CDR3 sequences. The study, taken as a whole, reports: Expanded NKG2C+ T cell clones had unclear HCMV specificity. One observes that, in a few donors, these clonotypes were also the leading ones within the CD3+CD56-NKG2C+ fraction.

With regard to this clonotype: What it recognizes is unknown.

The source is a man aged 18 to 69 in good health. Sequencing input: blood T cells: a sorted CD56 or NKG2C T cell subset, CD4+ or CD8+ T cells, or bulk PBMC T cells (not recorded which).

The CDR3 loop reads CSARSGLGNEQFF. The gene calls are TRBV20-1 and TRBJ2-1. The CDR3 sequence is 13 residues long. CDR1 and CDR2 (germline): DFQATT, SNEGSKA (reference sequence).